The clone carrying this TCR beta chain came up many times. Its matching antigen is unknown. Template switching by 5'RACE produced TCR cDNA, adding a universal primer site and UMIs. One entry per CDR3 protein, called by TCRdb with MiXCR from the 5' RACE reads. This table has roughly 79,000 distinct CDR3 sequences, more than 5.5% appearing once. The data derive from a study of T cells after yellow fever vaccination. About the research overall: Low-cell-number fractions were prepared with SMART-Seq v4 Ultra Low Input. General study findings and limits: Abundant bulk-population clonotypes could contaminate the FACS-sorted repertoires.

The V segment lost 3 bases and the J segment 4 bases; nucleotides outside the gene matches: 2. This CDR3 spans 12 amino acids. The germline CDR1 and CDR2 sequences are SQVTM and ANQGSEA. The clonotype originates from a young man who received the YFV17D yellow fever vaccine. V is TRBV29-1 and J is TRBJ2-5, with 7 bases matching TRBD1. The source material was CD8+ T cells sorted from PBMCs, sampled 9 to 11 days after the first yellow fever vaccination. CDR3 amino acids: CSVEHRGETQYF. Here the CDR3 DNA reads TGCAGCGTTGAGCACAGGGGAGAGACCCAGTACTTC.